The present entry profiles one TCR beta chain with its context. The data belong to a study of blood T cell repertoires in COVID-19. Study background: Specimens from acute and convalescent COVID-19 originated in the United States, Italy and Spain.

Germline V gene lookup returns CDR1 LGHNA and CDR2 YSLEER. The V segment lost 1 base and the J segment 0 bases; nucleotides outside the gene matches: 4. This CDR3 has 16 residues. In the original workflow: Reference gene primer amplification in the assay estimated nucleated cell counts. Data came from immunoSEQ multiplex PCR; TCRdb stores just in-frame clones and leaves some out. V and J calls and clone size are as listed in that table; D and trimming were resolved from the DNA. The sample carries 400,000 or so clones, around nine tenths recorded once. The J gene is TRBJ2-5, the V gene TRBV4-3; 8 bases align to TRBD2. Material: peripheral blood. This receptor was taken from a woman in her thirties or forties with COVID-19, enrolled during active disease. CDR3 DNA: TGCGCCAGCAGCCAAGCAGTAGCGGGGTACCAAGAGACCCAGTACTTC. The encoded protein is CASSQAVAGYQETQYF.